The 30 T cell receptor beta chains below all came from one sample that was sequenced in a study of CD4+ T cells in melanoma. Assay: immunoSEQ multiplex PCR; the TCRdb copy retains only in-frame clones and omits some. Counted here are some 10,000 clones, around 71% occurring once; the ten biggest clones make up over 15%. Material: cells from a culture (not recorded whether cultured in vitro). The receptors shown here come from a human donor with melanoma.

The chain employs TRBV6-1 and TRBJ1-1; D is unresolved. This CDR3 has 14 amino acids. V was pared by 8 bases and J by 6 bases, with 19 bases between. CDR1 and CDR2 from the germline V gene are MNHNS and SASEGT. This CDR3 is CASYKGWNSAEAFF. Written as DNA, the CDR3 is TGTGCCAGCTATAAGGGTTGGAACTCGGCTGAAGCTTTCTTT.

V gene TRBV5-6 combines with J gene TRBJ1-4, with D tentatively TRBD1 (6 bases). Trimming took 1 base from V and 1 from J, leaving 14 bases between them. The CDR3 has 17 residues. Germline CDR1 SGHDT, CDR2 YYEEEE. The DNA of the CDR3 is TGTGCCAGCAGCTTGTCCGCCGGGGGGCTAACTAATGAAAAACTGTTTTTT. Translated: CASSLSAGGLTNEKLFF.

The chain joins TRBV10-1 to TRBJ2-5; D is perhaps TRBD1 (6 bases). The germline V gene encodes CDR1 WNHNN and CDR2 SYGVQD (reference sequence). This CDR3 spans 14 amino acids. Deletions cut 5 bases from V and 7 bases from J, with 17 bases between. The CDR3 sequence: CASSSGTPLGTQYF. CDR3 bases: TGCGCCAGCAGTTCCGGGACACCCTTAGGGACCCAGTACTTC.

This sequence joins TRBV5-1 and TRBJ1-1; the D is unclear. The germline V gene has CDR1 SGHRS and CDR2 YFSETQ. V was cut by 0 bases and J by 1 base, with 10 bases left in between. This CDR3 is built from 15 residues. This chain's CDR3 is CASSLEGVANTEAFF. The CDR3 region has the DNA TGCGCCAGCAGCTTGGAGGGAGTCGCGAACACTGAAGCTTTCTTT. The full variable domain, in which reference TRBV5-1 and TRBJ1-1 provide the parts outside the CDR3, is KAGVTQTPRYLIKTRGQQVTLSCSPISGHRSVSWYQQTPGQGLQFLFEYFSETQRNKGNFPGRFSGRQFSNSRSEMNVSTLELGDSALYLCASSLEGVANTEAFFGQGTRLTVV.

V gene TRBV7-2 combines with J gene TRBJ2-3, with TRBD2 as a possible D gene (6 bases). This CDR3 is built from 15 residues. Germline lookup yields CDR1 SGHTA and CDR2 FQGNSA. The V gene lost 3 bases and the J gene lost 1 base, with 11 bases spanning the gap. CDR3 DNA: TGTGCCAGCAGCTTCGACGGGGGTGGCACAGATACGCAGTATTTT. This sequence encodes CASSFDGGGTDTQYF.

This chain links TRBV7-3 with TRBJ2-1; TRBD2 aligns across 7 bases. The CDR3 has 15 residues. The germline gives CDR1 SGHTA, CDR2 FQGTGA. Trimming took 2 bases from V and 7 from J; bases not matched to a gene: 8. The CDR3: CASSLGLGVGNEQFF. CDR3 nucleotides: TGTGCCAGCAGCTTAGGACTAGGGGTAGGAAATGAGCAGTTCTTC.

The CDR3 DNA reads as TGCGCCAGCAGCCAACACGGGACAGGGAGCGACGAGCAGTACTTC. Its translation: CASSQHGTGSDEQYF. The chain links TRBV4-1 to TRBJ2-7, with TRBD1 identical over 9 bases. The V and J ends lost 2 bases and 5 bases, in that order; junction bases with no gene match: 7. Looked up from germline, CDR1 is MGHRA and CDR2 is YSYEKL. This CDR3 has 15 amino acids.

This clone occurred once. The V gene is TRBV6-5, the J gene TRBJ1-3, with unresolved D. V dropped 8 bases and J dropped 0 bases, with 11 bases sitting between them. The CDR3 loop spans 14 amino acids. The germline V gene encodes CDR1 MNHEY and CDR2 SVGAGI. The CDR3 sequence is CASRVAFSGNTIYF. The CDR3 bases are TGTGCCAGCCGAGTGGCTTTCTCTGGAAACACCATATATTTT.

In this sample, this clone turned up a few times. This rearrangement joins TRBV6-5 to TRBJ1-1; no clear D gene. The V gene lost 0 bases and the J gene lost 2 bases, with 10 bases spanning the gap. The CDR3 has 15 residues. The germline CDR1 and CDR2 sequences are MNHEY and SVGAGI. The chain's CDR3 is CASSYSFRPNTEAFF. DNA of the CDR3: TGTGCCAGCAGTTACTCATTCAGACCCAACACTGAAGCTTTCTTT.

This clone was counted a few times. The chain combines TRBV4-1 with TRBJ1-5; D gene unclear. Trimming removed 0 bases at V and 6 bases at J, with 6 bases between. Looked up from germline, CDR1 is MGHRA and CDR2 is YSYEKL. The length of the CDR3 is 13 residues. The DNA of the CDR3 is TGCGCCAGCAGCCAAGATCCAGGTCAGCCCCAGCATTTT. Translation: CASSQDPGQPQHF.

This clone showed up just once. This sequence joins TRBV4-1 and TRBJ2-3, with D possibly TRBD1 on 5 matching bases. V lost 4 bases and J 1 base, leaving 9 bases between the germline ends. The germline gives CDR1 MGHRA, CDR2 YSYEKL. This CDR3 is built from 14 residues. The CDR3 DNA reads as TGCGCCAGCAGCCGGGTGGGGCGCACAGATACGCAGTATTTT. This codes for CASSRVGRTDTQYF.

The J gene is TRBJ2-5, the V gene TRBV5-1; TRBD2 matches at 9 bases. The CDR3 spans 17 residues. V dropped 7 bases and J dropped 5; count of bases not matched to a gene: 18. The germline V gene encodes CDR1 SGHRS and CDR2 YFSETQ. CDR3 loop: CASPPSVRGGRQETQYF. In DNA form, the CDR3 reads TGCGCCAGCCCTCCCTCGGTGCGGGGGGGCCGGCAGGAGACCCAGTACTTC.

This clone came up once. The V and J genes are TRBV5-4 and TRBJ1-4; D is unresolved. Germline V gene data show CDR1 as SGHNT and CDR2 as YYREEE (reference sequence). This CDR3 has 12 amino acids. Deletions cut 4 bases from V and 10 bases from J, with 11 bases between. The CDR3 protein is CASSPDSGKLFF. DNA of the CDR3: TGTGCCAGCAGCCCGGATTCTGGAAAACTGTTTTTT.

This chain links TRBV5-1 with TRBJ2-5, with 8 positions matching TRBD2. Germline V gene sequence: CDR1 SGHRS, CDR2 YFSETQ. The CDR3 sequence is 18 residues long. The J segment lost 0 bases and the V segment lost 2 bases, leaving 12 bases of the junction unmatched. Written as DNA, the CDR3 is TGCGCCAGCAGCTTAGTAGGCGCGGGGGGAACATACCAAGAGACCCAGTACTTC. Translating gives CASSLVGAGGTYQETQYF.

This sequence joins TRBV2 and TRBJ2-1; D ambiguous. Germline V gene sequence: CDR1 SNHLY, CDR2 FYNNEI. The CDR3 runs 13 residues. V gave up 8 bases and J gave up 5 bases, with 13 bases separating them. The CDR3 nucleotides are TGTGCCAGCGTCTCGCTCTCTGACAATGAGCAGTTCTTC. Protein: CASVSLSDNEQFF.

The chain recombines TRBV27 with TRBJ2-3, with D perhaps TRBD1 or TRBD2 (5 bases each). Germline V CDR1 and CDR2: MNHEY, SMNVEV (reference sequence). V lost 3 bases and J 3 bases, leaving 13 bases between the germline ends. The CDR3 spans 15 residues. CDR3 region: CASSFTRGGTDTQYF. CDR3 in DNA: TGTGCCAGCAGTTTTACTAGGGGCGGAACAGATACGCAGTATTTT.

The CDR3 is CASRVTGHTTVTQYF. DNA of the CDR3: TGTGCCAGCAGAGTCACGGGACACACGACCGTGACCCAGTACTTC. The chain employs TRBV2 and TRBJ2-5; TRBD1 might be the D (6 bases). The CDR3 contains 15 residues. CDR1 and CDR2 (germline): SNHLY, FYNNEI. Trimming removed 6 bases from V and 7 bases from J, with 21 bases in between.

The chain links TRBV6-5 to TRBJ1-3; TRBD1 aligns across 10 bases. The germline V gene has CDR1 MNHEY and CDR2 SVGAGI. The CDR3 is 15 residues long. With 6 bases clipped from V and 0 bases from J, the junction kept 2 bases outside the gene matches. The CDR3 sequence is CASRGDRGSGNTIYF. The DNA for the CDR3 is TGTGCCAGCAGGGGGGACAGGGGCTCTGGAAACACCATATATTTT.

The chain carries TRBV5-1 and TRBJ1-4; the D is unclear. Germline V gives CDR1 SGHRS, CDR2 YFSETQ. The V gene lost 0 bases and the J gene lost 4 bases, with 10 bases spanning the gap. This CDR3 has 15 amino acids. CDR3 sequence: CASSLGRAGNEKLFF. The CDR3 DNA reads TGCGCCAGCAGCTTGGGGCGAGCTGGTAATGAAAAACTGTTTTTT. The full variable domain, rest sourced from reference TRBV5-1 and TRBJ1-4, is KAGVTQTPRYLIKTRGQQVTLSCSPISGHRSVSWYQQTPGQGLQFLFEYFSETQRNKGNFPGRFSGRQFSNSRSEMNVSTLELGDSALYLCASSLGRAGNEKLFFGSGTQLSVL.

The chain links TRBV28 to TRBJ2-7; the D gene could be TRBD1 or TRBD2 (7 bases each). Trimming pared 3 bases from V and 11 bases from J, leaving 20 bases between. This CDR3 has 14 amino acids. Germline V gene data show CDR1 as MDHEN and CDR2 as SYDVKM. In DNA, the CDR3 is TGTGCCAGCAGTTTCAGGGGGGGCACCCCTCCGAAGTACTTC. Residues: CASSFRGGTPPKYF.

The chain carries TRBV9 and TRBJ1-2; possibly TRBD1 for D (5 bases). The CDR3 is 16 amino acids. V was pared by 0 bases and J by 2 bases, with 14 bases between. Germline lookup yields CDR1 SGDLS and CDR2 YYNGEE. CDR3: CASSVAAGEWNYGYTF. The CDR3 nucleotides are TGTGCCAGCAGCGTAGCTGCGGGGGAATGGAACTATGGCTACACCTTC.

The V and J genes are TRBV5-1 and TRBJ1-1, with 7 nucleotides matching TRBD1. Germline loops: CDR1 SGHRS, CDR2 YFSETQ. CDR3 length: 15 amino acids. V lost 0 bases and J lost 1; bases outside the gene matches: 3. The CDR3 protein is CASSLDRGGNTEAFF. CDR3 DNA sequence: TGCGCCAGCAGCTTGGACAGGGGCGGGAACACTGAAGCTTTCTTT.

This clone has a single count. The chain employs TRBV6-6 and TRBJ1-2; D not certain. Germline V CDR1 and CDR2: MNHNY, SVGAGI (reference sequence). The V end lost 5 bases, the J end lost 8 bases, and 12 bases lay between the germline ends. This CDR3 comprises 12 residues. CDR3 DNA sequence: TGTGCCAGCAGTACCTTTGACCCGGGCTACACCTTC. This translates into CASSTFDPGYTF.

The table lists this clone with a few counts. The chain links TRBV5-6 to TRBJ1-5; weak D call: TRBD1 (6 bases). V was trimmed by 4 bases and J by 2 bases, leaving 7 bases between them. The CDR3 has 13 residues. Per the germline V gene, CDR1 is SGHDT and CDR2 is YYEEEE. This CDR3 is CASSRTGNQPQHF. The CDR3 bases are TGTGCCAGCAGCCGGACAGGCAATCAGCCCCAGCATTTT.

The rearrangement joins TRBV5-1 to TRBJ2-5; D is possibly TRBD1 (6 bases). CDR3 length: 14 amino acids. Trimming shortened V by 1 base and J by 4 bases, and 11 bases separated the two germline ends. Germline V gives CDR1 SGHRS, CDR2 YFSETQ. Here the CDR3 DNA reads TGCGCCAGCAGCTTGAATACAGGGCTAGAGACCCAGTACTTC. This encodes CASSLNTGLETQYF.

The V call is TRBV5-5, the J call TRBJ1-2; unclear D gene. V lost 4 bases and J lost 2, with 9 bases in between. The CDR3 sequence is 13 residues long. The germline CDR1 and CDR2 sequences are SGHKS and YYEKEE (reference sequence). CDR3 sequence reads: CASSTGRNYGYTF. The CDR3 nucleotides are TGTGCCAGCAGCACGGGCCGAAACTATGGCTACACCTTC.

This rearrangement joins TRBV6-5 to TRBJ2-3; perhaps D is TRBD1 or TRBD2 (5 bases each). CDR3 length equals 12 residues. V gave up 3 bases and J gave up 8 bases, with 9 bases separating them. Germline CDR1 MNHEY, CDR2 SVGAGI. CDR3 DNA: TGTGCCAGCAGTTATCGGGGCAGTACGCAGTATTTT. It translates to CASSYRGSTQYF.

This chain connects TRBV7-9 to TRBJ1-6, with D possibly TRBD1 on 5 matching bases. The germline V and J ends were trimmed by 3 bases and 3 bases, with 12 bases remaining between them. CDR1 and CDR2 from the germline V gene are SEHNR and FQNEAQ (reference sequence). CDR3 length: 16 residues. In DNA form, the CDR3 reads TGTGCCAGCAGCTTGGGGCAGGGATTCTATAATTCACCCCTCCACTTT. As protein: CASSLGQGFYNSPLHF.

The V and J genes are TRBV11-2 and TRBJ2-1, with TRBD1 matching over 8 bases. Germline lookup yields CDR1 SGHAT and CDR2 FQNNGV. V lost 6 bases and J lost 10; bases outside the gene matches: 14. This CDR3 has 15 residues. The DNA of the CDR3 is TGTGCCAGCAGACATTCTACAGGGGGGAAAGGGGAGCAGTTCTTC. Its translation: CASRHSTGGKGEQFF.

This clone was detected once. V gene TRBV6-1 combines with J gene TRBJ1-6, with D perhaps matching TRBD1 (5 bases). CDR1 and CDR2 from the germline V gene are MNHNS and SASEGT. Trimming shortened V by 7 bases and J by 8 bases, and 18 bases separated the two germline ends. The CDR3 is made up of 15 amino acids. CDR3 in amino acids: CASTEWGGVYSPLHF. CDR3 coding DNA: TGTGCCAGCACCGAGTGGGGGGGGGTTTATTCACCCCTCCACTTT.